The 30 T cell receptor beta chains in this list originate from one sample, sequenced in a study of blood T cells in healthy people across ages. Alongside a J-beta primer mix, a sample-barcoded 5' primer served in a second PCR lasting about 7 to 12 cycles. TCRdb reprocessed the 5' RACE reads via MiXCR and lists one record per CDR3 protein. The profile covers hundreds of thousands of distinct CDR3 sequences, with around 46% appearing a single time and under 25% taken by the ten largest. Sequenced input: blood. The origin of the receptors is a woman aged 55-70 years in good health.

In this sample, this clonotype turned up a few times. The J gene is TRBJ2-3, the V gene TRBV29-1; weak D call: TRBD1 (5 bases). Germline assignment: CDR1 SQVTM and CDR2 ANQGSEA. The V and J ends lost 7 bases and 3 bases respectively, with 17 bases between them. The CDR3 contains 14 residues. The CDR3 region has the DNA TGCAGCGCTAGTACAAAGGCAGGGACAGATACGCAGTATTTT. Encoded protein: CSASTKAGTDTQYF.

This clonotype was found once. V is TRBV20-1 and J is TRBJ1-3; tentatively, D is TRBD1 (5 bases). The CDR3 loop spans 13 amino acids. Germline lookup yields CDR1 DFQATT and CDR2 SNEGSKA (reference sequence). Trimming shortened V by 6 bases and J by 2 bases, and 11 bases separated the two germline ends. CDR3 DNA sequence: TGCAGTGCAAAGGGGCCGACTGGAAACACCATATATTTT. Translation gives CSAKGPTGNTIYF.

This clonotype was observed a few times. This chain uses TRBV5-4 with TRBJ1-2; tentative D call: TRBD1 (5 bases). The CDR3 spans 14 residues. V was clipped by 3 bases and J by 5 bases, with 14 bases between them. Germline V lookup: CDR1 SGHNT, CDR2 YYREEE (reference sequence). CDR3 coding DNA: TGTGCCAGCAGCTCCCCCTTCGACAGTTATGGCTACACCTTC. Translated: CASSSPFDSYGYTF.

This clonotype was found a few times. An end of the junction does not agree with germline; a read error may underlie this. This CDR3 is CASSSSGPSSYNEQFF. In DNA form, the CDR3 reads TGTGCTAGCAGCTCCAGCGGGCCAAGCTCCTACAATGAGCAGTTCTTC. The chain employs TRBV7-7 and TRBJ2-1; the D gene is possibly TRBD2 (6 bases). Germline assignment: CDR1 SSHAT and CDR2 FNYEAQ (reference sequence). There are 16 residues in the CDR3.

This chain links TRBV12-3 or TRBV12-4 with TRBJ1-2; TRBD1 matches 10 bases. With 5 bases clipped from V and 3 bases from J, the junction kept 6 bases outside the gene matches. CDR3 length: 15 residues. CDR3 DNA: TGTGCCAGCAGTCCGGAGACAGGGGGCTACTATGGCTACACCTTC. Translation: CASSPETGGYYGYTF.

On this clonotype: At one boundary the junction diverges from the germline segment, which might be a read error. V is TRBV7-8 and J is TRBJ2-7, with TRBD1 as a possible D gene (6 bases). Germline CDR1 is SGHVS and CDR2 is FQNEAQ. CDR3 length: 16 residues. The CDR3 DNA is TGTGCCAGCAGCTTAGGGGGGCGGACAGAATCCTGCGAGCAGTACTTC. It specifies CASSLGGRTESCEQYF.

CDR3 loop: CATSPQGRDTQYF. CDR3 nucleotide sequence: TGTGCCACCAGTCCGCAGGGGAGGGATACGCAGTATTTT. The J gene is TRBJ2-3, the V gene TRBV24-1; D possibly uses TRBD1 or TRBD2 (6 bases each). Germline loops: CDR1 KGHDR, CDR2 SFDVKD. CDR3 size: 13 residues. Between the trimmed V and J ends, which lost 6 bases and 6 bases, there was a span of 12 bases.

The chain recombines TRBV5-1 with TRBJ2-1; a weak D match, TRBD2 (5 bases). The CDR3 spans 18 residues. CDR1 and CDR2 (germline): SGHRS, YFSETQ. The germline V and J ends were trimmed by 0 bases and 9 bases, with 25 bases remaining between them. The CDR3 DNA is TGCGCCAGCAGCTTGGGAGGGAGTACTAGGCCACGCGGAGGTGAGCAGTTCTTC. Amino acid sequence: CASSLGGSTRPRGGEQFF.

Turning to this clonotype: A read error may produce the germline difference seen at one junction end. The rearrangement joins TRBV29-1 to TRBJ2-5; D may match TRBD1 or TRBD2 (5 bases each). This CDR3 comprises 13 residues. CDR1 is SQVTM and CDR2 is ANQGSEA in the germline V gene. CDR3 DNA: TGCGGCGTCCCGGGGCCTGTGGGAGAGACCCAGTACTTC. Translating it yields CGVPGPVGETQYF.

Details on this clonotype: The junction and the germline gene differ at one end; a read error may be behind it. V usage is TRBV6-2 or TRBV6-3 and J usage is TRBJ2-3; 10 nucleotides match TRBD1. The CDR3 runs 16 residues. Per the germline V gene, CDR1 is MNHEY and CDR2 is SVGEGT. The DNA of the CDR3 is TGTGCCAGCATTGACAGGGGGCACCCTAGCACAGTTACGCAGTATTTT. This gives the protein CASIDRGHPSTVTQYF.

V is TRBV20-1 and J is TRBJ2-1, with D possibly matching TRBD2 (5 bases). The CDR3 runs to 14 residues. V was trimmed by 4 bases and J by 8 bases, leaving 18 bases between them. Germline CDR1 reads DFQATT; CDR2 reads SNEGSKA (reference sequence). The CDR3 is CSANPGGSSHEQFF. CDR3 in DNA: TGCAGTGCTAACCCTGGCGGGTCTTCCCATGAGCAGTTCTTC.

A few counts support this clonotype. This chain joins TRBV20-1 and TRBJ2-3, with 10 nucleotides matching TRBD1. Germline CDR1 and CDR2: DFQATT and SNEGSKA (reference sequence). CDR3 length: 14 residues. The V segment lost 3 bases and the J segment 6 bases; nucleotides outside the gene matches: 6. The CDR3 loop reads CSARGTGDLDTQYF. CDR3 bases: TGCAGTGCTAGGGGGACAGGGGATTTGGATACGCAGTATTTT.

This clonotype showed up just a few times. The chain recombines TRBV6-2 or TRBV6-3 with TRBJ2-1, with 9 nucleotides matching TRBD2. V shed 2 bases and J 9 bases; nucleotides not matched to a gene: 8. The CDR3 sequence is 15 residues long. CDR1 and CDR2 (germline): MNHEY, SVGEGT. In DNA form, the CDR3 reads TGTGCCAGCAGTTACGGCGCGGGAGGGCTTAGTGAGCAGTTCTTC. Its translation: CASSYGAGGLSEQFF.

This chain joins TRBV7-2 and TRBJ2-4, with 11 bases aligning to TRBD2. The DNA end is more similar to TRBJ2-5, so the J call may be wrong. The CDR3 extends over 15 amino acids. Per germline, CDR1 SGHTA and CDR2 FQGNSA. The CDR3 sequence: CTSTHSGRAPKTQYF. CDR3 in DNA: TGTACCAGCACCCATAGCGGGAGGGCCCCCAAGACCCAGTACTTC.

To note about this clonotype: Sequence at one end of the junction differs from germline and may be a read error. This chain connects TRBV2 to TRBJ2-1; 7 positions match TRBD2. The CDR3 is 14 residues long. Germline CDR1 SNHLY, CDR2 FYNNEI. CDR3 in DNA: TGTGCCAACCACCCGCGGGAGATTGGCAATGGGCAGTTCTTC. Translated, it gives CANHPREIGNGQFF.

This clonotype was picked up a small number of times. J is TRBJ1-2 and V is TRBV20-1, with D possibly matching TRBD1 (6 bases). CDR1 and CDR2 from the germline V gene are DFQATT and SNEGSKA (reference sequence). Trimming stripped 6 bases from V and 8 bases from J, with 19 bases between. The CDR3 has 13 amino acids. CDR3 nucleotide sequence: TGCAGTGCCCGACCGGGGGGGGCTGGAGGCTACACCTTC. Encoded protein: CSARPGGAGGYTF.

The DNA for the CDR3 is TGCAGTGCTAGAGATCTGGGGACTGAGGGGACCCAGTACTTC. Amino acids: CSARDLGTEGTQYF. The chain links TRBV20-1 to TRBJ2-5; D possibly corresponds to TRBD2 (6 bases). The CDR3 has 14 amino acids. Deletions cut 0 bases from V and 7 bases from J, with 15 bases between. Germline V lookup: CDR1 DFQATT, CDR2 SNEGSKA (reference sequence).

The V gene is TRBV12-3 or TRBV12-4, the J gene TRBJ2-7; D might be TRBD1 or TRBD2, each matching 6 bases. There are 13 residues in the CDR3. V dropped 10 bases and J dropped 6 bases, with 19 bases sitting between them. The CDR3 DNA reads as TGTGCCAACTCTGGGGGGCTAGGTAGCGAGCAGTACTTC. Protein: CANSGGLGSEQYF.

The genes are TRBV19 and TRBJ2-7; possibly TRBD1 or TRBD2 for D (5 bases each). V was clipped by 4 bases and J by 3 bases, with 25 bases between them. Germline V lookup: CDR1 LNHDA, CDR2 SQIVND (reference sequence). CDR3 length equals 18 residues. CDR3 DNA sequence: TGTGCCAGTAGTACCTCACCGGGGACGGATTTTGTACTCTACGAGCAGTACTTC. Protein sequence: CASSTSPGTDFVLYEQYF.

The sample holds one count of this clonotype. The chain is built from TRBV2 and TRBJ2-3; D ambiguous. The CDR3 has 14 amino acids. V was shortened by 2 bases and J by 4 bases, with 10 bases between the two germline ends. Germline CDR1 reads SNHLY; CDR2 reads FYNNEI. CDR3: CASSEFLGSDTQYF. CDR3 DNA sequence: TGTGCCAGCAGTGAATTTCTAGGCTCAGATACGCAGTATTTT. Complete variable domain (other parts from reference TRBV2 and TRBJ2-3): EPEVTQTPSHQVTQMGQEVILRCVPISNHLYFYWYRQILGQKVEFLVSFYNNEISEKSEIFDDQFSVERPDGSNFTLKIRSTKLEDSAMYFCASSEFLGSDTQYFGPGTRLTVL.

In this sample, this clonotype turned up a few times. V is TRBV7-3 and J is TRBJ2-1; TRBD1 matches at 7 bases. V was clipped by 5 bases and J by 7 bases; unmatched bases: 8. The length of the CDR3 is 14 residues. Germline CDR1 reads SGHTA; CDR2 reads FQGTGA. CDR3 region: CASSPRQGVNEQFF. For the CDR3, the DNA is TGTGCCAGCAGCCCCCGCCAGGGGGTGAATGAGCAGTTCTTC.

As for this clonotype: A much larger clone is a single base away; this may be a read error. This CDR3 fails to terminate in the conserved phenylalanine or tryptophan, so it likely reflects a read error. The rearrangement links TRBV12-3 or TRBV12-4 to TRBJ2-7; 10 positions agree with TRBD2. The end of the DNA fits TRBJ2-5 better, so the J call may be wrong. This CDR3 has 15 residues. Here the CDR3 reads CASRSSGSLRETQYS. The CDR3 DNA sequence: TGTGCCAGCAGGTCTAGCGGGAGTCTGAGGGAGACCCAGTACTCC.

This clonotype was picked up many times. The V call is TRBV4-1, the J call TRBJ1-2; a possible D gene is TRBD1 (6 bases). Germline V gives CDR1 MGHRA, CDR2 YSYEKL. This CDR3 has 15 residues. Deletions cut 4 bases from V and 4 bases from J, with 16 bases between. CDR3 DNA sequence: TGCGCCAGCAGCCCAGAGGGGGGCGCAGGCTATGGCTACACCTTC. Translating gives CASSPEGGAGYGYTF.

The chain links TRBV29-1 to TRBJ2-5; 8 bases match TRBD2. After removal of 6 bases from V and 0 bases from J, the junction contained 9 bases not matched to a gene. The germline V gene has CDR1 SQVTM and CDR2 ANQGSEA. This CDR3 has 15 amino acids. The CDR3 DNA is TGCAGCGTCGGGGGTAGCGGGATATACCAAGAGACCCAGTACTTC. Its translation: CSVGGSGIYQETQYF.

To note about this clonotype: Being one base from a much bigger clone, this may be a read error. The chain couples TRBV6-1 to TRBJ2-4, with TRBD1 matching 10 bases. The tail of the sequence fits TRBJ2-7 better, so the J call may be wrong. Germline CDR1 and CDR2: MNHNS and SASEGT. This CDR3 has 15 amino acids. The CDR3, as DNA: TGTGCCACCACCGGGACAGGGGACCTCTACTACGAGCAGTACTTC. Translating it yields CATTGTGDLYYEQYF.

As for this clonotype: A read error may be the cause here, since a much bigger clone is one base away. The V and J genes are TRBV7-3 and TRBJ2-5, with a possible D match to TRBD1 (5 bases). V was trimmed by 4 bases and J by 11 bases, leaving 20 bases between them. CDR1 and CDR2 from the germline V gene are SGHTA and FQGTGA. The CDR3 contains 14 residues. CDR3 DNA sequence: TGTGCCAGCAGCTCGCAAAACACAGGCAATGAGCAGTACTTC. Its translation: CASSSQNTGNEQYF.

This clonotype was detected only a few times. The chain joins TRBV6-5 to TRBJ2-2; D remains unclear. V gave up 0 bases and J gave up 0 bases, with 11 bases separating them. The CDR3 sequence is 17 residues long. Germline V CDR1 and CDR2: MNHEY, SVGAGI. The CDR3, as DNA: TGTGCCAGCAGTTACTCGCAGATTTATACGAACACCGGGGAGCTGTTTTTT. This gives the protein CASSYSQIYTNTGELFF.

V gene TRBV10-3 combines with J gene TRBJ1-3; TRBD1 matches 7 bases. V was pared by 3 bases and J by 4 bases, with 9 bases of the junction left unmatched. In germline, CDR1 is ENHRY, CDR2 SYGVKD. The CDR3 loop spans 16 amino acids. In DNA, the CDR3 is TGTGCCATCAGTGACTCCGGGACAGAGGAAGGAAACACCATATATTTT. Protein product: CAISDSGTEEGNTIYF.

A word on this clonotype: This may be a read error: a much more frequent sequence differs by one nucleotide. J is TRBJ1-5 and V is TRBV7-2; weak D call: TRBD1 (5 bases). In germline, CDR1 is SGHTA, CDR2 FQGNSA. Trimming removed 11 bases at V and 1 base at J, with 18 bases between. The CDR3 spans 15 residues. In DNA form, the CDR3 reads TGTGCCGGCACCGACCCCGGGGGGAGCAATCAGCCCCAGCATTTT. As protein: CAGTDPGGSNQPQHF.

A word on this clonotype: The junction shows a germline mismatch at one end, possibly a read error. The rearrangement uses TRBV28 and TRBJ1-2; D uncertain. CDR1 and CDR2 (germline): MDHEN, SYDVKM. The CDR3 loop spans 13 amino acids. Here the CDR3 DNA reads TGTGCCACCGCACGGGATAAAAACTATGACTACACCTTC. It specifies CATARDKNYDYTF.